This T cell receptor (beta chain) emerged from a study of CD8 T cells in ankylosing spondylitis. Overall study findings and caveats: Typical of ankylosing spondylitis blood, it appeared, was a TCR beta motif of several highly homologous variants.

The CDR3 is 15 amino acids. V shed 1 base and J shed 0 bases, with 10 bases lying between them. This clonotype was counted at least ten times. Its antigen is as yet unknown. In TCRdb, the 5' RACE reads were re-called with MiXCR into one record per CDR3 protein. In the table there are 450,000 to 550,000 distinct CDR3 sequences, 5.3% of which are singletons. This clonotype was sampled from a male donor with ankylosing spondylitis. The specimen was blood, either unsorted or a sorted T cell fraction (not recorded which). The V call is TRBV12-3 or TRBV12-4, the J call TRBJ2-7, with D possibly being TRBD2 (5 bases). The CDR3 nucleotides read TGTGCCAGCAGTTTAGGGCTAGCAAGCTCCTACGAGCAGTACTTC. The encoded protein is CASSLGLASSYEQYF.